This T cell receptor beta chain was identified in a study of post-analysis software for immune sequencing data. Study-wide findings and caveats: For normalized Chao1 diversity, multiple sclerosis patients scored significantly lower than controls did. TRBV5-6, TRBV5-1 and TRBV20-1 belonged to a set of about five TRBV segments that were more frequent in patients than controls.

The library was made from cDNA and included unique molecular identifiers. TCRdb reprocessed the PCR reads with MiXCR, giving one entry per CDR3 protein. The repertoire includes about 540,000 distinct CDR3 sequences, 34% of them detected once, and roughly 6% sits in the top ten. CDR3 length: 13 amino acids. Looked up from germline, CDR1 is SGHRS and CDR2 is YFSETQ. V lost 4 bases, J lost 4 bases, and 8 bases lay in between. Concerning this clonotype itself: Its cognate antigen is unknown.

This TCR was recovered from a girl aged 2-17 years with multiple sclerosis. Sequenced: blood. The rearrangement joins TRBV5-1 to TRBJ2-2; D is undetermined. The CDR3 nucleotides are TGCGCCAGCAGCGCGAGCTCCACCGGGGAGCTGTTTTTT. Amino acids: CASSASSTGELFF.